These T cell receptor beta chains were read from a single sample in a study of T cell repertoires in ileal Crohn's disease. The data were produced by immunoSEQ multiplex PCR, yet TCRdb's version contains in-frame clones alone and is incomplete. The sample lists about 16,000 clones; roughly 90% were seen once. Material for sequencing was ileal tissue. These receptors were obtained from an adult with Crohn's disease. The CDR3 runs from the conserved cysteine through the conserved F or W. Fields, in order: D gene, V gene, clone size, J gene, CDR3 protein, CDR3 DNA. A D gene is named only where the DNA matches it firmly. Clone size is not always given. Where it is, it says once, few, many or a class for expanded clones.

NA	TRBV6-1	NA	TRBJ2-5	CASRSEETQYF	TGTGCCAGCAGATCCGAAGAGACCCAGTACTTC
TRBD1	TRBV6-1	NA	TRBJ1-2	CASNSGTGNYGYTF	TGTGCCAGCAATTCCGGGACAGGGAACTATGGCTACACCTTC
NA	TRBV14	once	TRBJ2-5	CASSQVKWGQETQYF	TGTGCCAGCAGCCAAGTGAAATGGGGCCAAGAGACCCAGTACTTC
NA	TRBV5-4	NA	TRBJ1-2	CASKLASSANYGYTF	TGTGCCAGCAAGCTAGCCTCGTCAGCTAACTATGGCTACACCTTC
NA	TRBV20-1	NA	TRBJ2-3	CSATQTDTQYF	TGCAGTGCTACTCAGACAGATACGCAGTATTTT
TRBD1	TRBV28	few	TRBJ2-7	CASSPWTGLHEQYF	TGTGCCAGCAGTCCCTGGACAGGGCTCCACGAGCAGTACTTC
TRBD1	TRBV10-3	NA	TRBJ2-5	CAISAYVRDSQETQYF	TGTGCCATCAGTGCGTACGTCCGGGACAGCCAAGAGACCCAGTACTTC
NA	TRBV11-2	NA	TRBJ2-7	CASSLTKTLPYKQYF	TGTGCCAGCAGCTTAACAAAGACCCTCCCCTACAAGCAGTACTTC
TRBD1	TRBV5-1	NA	TRBJ1-3	CASSRQGEGAAGNTIYF	TGCGCCAGCAGCCGACAGGGAGAAGGAGCGGCCGGAAACACCATATATTTT
NA	TRBV11-2	NA	TRBJ2-7	CASSLQGSVGEQYF	TGTGCCAGCAGCTTACAGGGGAGTGTGGGCGAGCAGTACTTC
TRBD2	TRBV6-5	NA	TRBJ2-1	CASSYAGVFPEHEQFF	TGTGCCAGCAGTTATGCGGGGGTCTTCCCCGAGCATGAGCAGTTCTTC
NA	TRBV5-6	NA	TRBJ2-1	CASSLAVGQQFF	TGTGCCAGCAGCTTGGCCGTCGGACAGCAGTTCTTC
NA	TRBV6-6	NA	TRBJ1-2	CASTTLRGDYGYTF	TGTGCCAGCACTACCCTTCGAGGTGACTATGGCTACACCTTC
NA	TRBV2	NA	TRBJ1-4	CASSPRLAGNNEKLFF	TGTGCCAGCAGCCCCCGCCTGGCTGGGAATAATGAAAAACTGTTTTTT
NA	TRBV14	NA	TRBJ2-1	CASSQDSYLGGHNEQFF	TGTGCCAGCAGCCAAGATAGCTATTTGGGGGGCCACAATGAGCAGTTCTTC
NA	TRBV5-1	NA	TRBJ2-7	CASSPLVLQGNEQYF	TGCGCCAGCAGCCCCTTGGTGTTACAGGGCAACGAGCAGTACTTC
TRBD1	TRBV10-3	NA	TRBJ2-2	CAINLGGQANTGELFF	TGTGCCATCAACCTGGGGGGACAGGCGAACACCGGGGAGCTGTTTTTT
TRBD2	TRBV28	NA	TRBJ2-5	CASISTSIAETQYF	TGTGCCAGCATTTCGACTAGCATCGCAGAGACCCAGTACTTC
NA	TRBV13	NA	TRBJ1-2	CASSLAGHGGYTF	TGTGCCAGCAGCTTAGCTGGGCATGGTGGCTACACCTTC
NA	TRBV9	NA	TRBJ1-1	CASSVLAGTEAFF	TGTGCCAGCAGCGTCCTAGCCGGTACTGAAGCTTTCTTT
TRBD1	TRBV6-6	once	TRBJ1-1	CASSRPGTGFPEAFF	TGTGCCAGCAGTCGTCCCGGGACAGGGTTTCCTGAAGCTTTCTTT
NA	TRBV28	NA	TRBJ1-2	CASSLGTRLYYGYTF	TGTGCCAGCAGTTTAGGTACCCGGCTCTACTATGGCTACACCTTC
TRBD1	TRBV9	NA	TRBJ1-2	CASSGRLGQGDYGYTF	TGTGCCAGCAGCGGTCGCCTTGGACAGGGGGACTATGGCTACACCTTC
NA	TRBV5-1	NA	TRBJ2-1	CASSPAGYEQFF	TGCGCCAGCAGCCCGGCAGGCTATGAGCAGTTCTTC
NA	TRBV5-6	NA	TRBJ2-5	CASSLRIRTLETQYF	TGTGCCAGCAGCCTACGCATACGGACCCTAGAGACCCAGTACTTC
TRBD1	TRBV13	once	TRBJ2-7	CASSLRQGFVFYEQYF	TGTGCCAGCAGCTTGCGACAGGGCTTCGTCTTCTACGAGCAGTACTTC
NA	TRBV6-1	NA	TRBJ2-7	CASSEKTASSYEQYF	TGTGCCAGCAGTGAAAAGACCGCGAGCTCCTACGAGCAGTACTTC
NA	TRBV5-1	NA	TRBJ1-3	CASSSTGTMAGNTIYF	TGCGCCAGCAGCAGTACCGGGACAATGGCTGGAAACACCATATATTTT
TRBD2	TRBV6-5	NA	TRBJ2-7	CASRPRLAGGYEQYF	TGTGCCAGCAGGCCCAGACTAGCGGGGGGTTACGAGCAGTACTTC
TRBD1	TRBV27	few	TRBJ1-4	CASSLRTGGNEKLFF	TGTGCCAGCAGTTTAAGGACAGGGGGAAATGAAAAACTGTTTTTT
NA	TRBV2	NA	TRBJ2-3	CASTLDRYTDTQYF	TGTGCCAGCACACTGGACAGATACACAGATACGCAGTATTTT
TRBD1	TRBV9	once	TRBJ1-2	CASAGQGIWYGYTF	TGTGCCAGCGCTGGACAGGGAATTTGGTATGGCTACACCTTC
NA	TRBV5-5	NA	TRBJ2-3	CASSLVRRDTDTQYF	TGTGCCAGCAGCTTGGTCCGGAGGGACACAGATACGCAGTATTTT
NA	TRBV7-9	NA	TRBJ2-3	CATTSGVLRTDTQYF	TGTGCCACTACTTCAGGGGTCCTTCGCACAGATACGCAGTATTTT
NA	TRBV28	NA	TRBJ2-7	CASSPPGDTRQYEQYF	TGTGCCAGCAGTCCCCCGGGGGACACCCGTCAGTACGAGCAGTACTTC
TRBD1	TRBV19	NA	TRBJ2-3	CASSLQGVSTDTQYF	TGTGCCAGTAGTTTGCAGGGGGTGAGCACAGATACGCAGTATTTT
NA	TRBV7-3	NA	TRBJ2-3	CASSPTGRGKDTQYF	TGTGCCAGCAGTCCAACAGGCAGGGGTAAAGATACGCAGTATTTT